The next 18 T cell receptor beta chains were all read from a single sample in a study of cytomegalovirus exposure and HLA in healthy donors. The PCR ran on 60 Vbeta and 13 Jbeta primers. Assay used: immunoSEQ multiplex PCR; TCRdb lists only in-frame clones, some missing. Among under 200,000 clones listed, around 65% were seen once. Sequencing used PBMCs. The receptors here all came from a woman in her thirties or forties in good health and CMV-seropositive.

The chain carries TRBV10-3 and TRBJ2-4, with D possibly matching TRBD1 (8 bases). V lost 10 bases, J lost 7 bases, and 29 bases lay in between. The CDR3 covers 17 residues. Germline values: CDR1 ENHRY, CDR2 SYGVKD. CDR3 sequence: CATSRGQAGVRGNIQYF. The CDR3 bases are TGTGCCACCTCCAGGGGACAGGCGGGAGTTCGGGGGAACATTCAGTACTTC.

The chain joins TRBV18 to TRBJ1-2; 8 nucleotides match TRBD1. The V gene's germline CDR1 is KGHSH and CDR2 LQKENI. Trimming cost V 5 bases and J 4 bases; bases outside gene matches: 9. The CDR3 contains 15 residues. CDR3 in amino acids: CASSSGAGGGYGYTF. The CDR3 bases are TGTGCCAGCTCATCTGGGGCAGGGGGCGGCTATGGCTACACCTTC.

The chain employs TRBV18 and TRBJ2-3; 8 nucleotides agree with TRBD2. Germline assignment: CDR1 KGHSH and CDR2 LQKENI. J gave up 2 bases and V 1 base, and 5 bases lay outside the gene matches. The CDR3 has 16 residues. CDR3 amino acids: CASSPLLAVYTDTQYF. Written as DNA, the CDR3 is TGTGCCAGCTCACCACTACTAGCGGTATACACAGATACGCAGTATTTT.

J is TRBJ2-5 and V is TRBV9; no clear D. The germline gives CDR1 SGDLS, CDR2 YYNGEE. Deletions cut 2 bases from V and 4 bases from J, with 6 bases between. This CDR3 region has 12 residues. The CDR3, as DNA: TGTGCCAGCAGCGTTTCGGGAGAGACCCAGTACTTC. Residues: CASSVSGETQYF. Complete variable domain (other parts from reference TRBV9 and TRBJ2-5): DSGVTQTPKHLITATGQRVTLRCSPRSGDLSVYWYQQSLDQGLQFLIQYYNGEERAKGNILERFSAQQFPDLHSELNLSSLELGDSALYFCASSVSGETQYFGPGTRLLVL.

This clone was detected a few times. The DNA of the CDR3 is TGTGCCAGCAGTCCCCTAGCGGACCTCCCCACAGATACGCAGTATTTT. Encoded protein: CASSPLADLPTDTQYF. V gene TRBV27 combines with J gene TRBJ2-3; 7 bases agree with TRBD2. V was clipped by 5 bases and J by 2 bases; unmatched bases: 10. The CDR3 is 16 amino acids. Germline V gene sequence: CDR1 MNHEY, CDR2 SMNVEV (reference sequence).

This chain connects TRBV6-5 to TRBJ1-4; 7 nucleotides agree with TRBD1. The CDR3 contains 14 residues. Germline V gene lookup returns CDR1 MNHEY and CDR2 SVGAGI. Trimming cost V 2 bases and J 5 bases; bases outside gene matches: 2. CDR3: CASSYVGGNEKLFF. The CDR3 coding sequence is TGTGCCAGCAGTTACGTAGGGGGCAATGAAAAACTGTTTTTT.

The rearrangement links TRBV6-1 to TRBJ2-1; no clear D. Germline-derived CDR1 and CDR2 are MNHNS and SASEGT. Trimming removed 0 bases at V and 7 bases at J, with 10 bases between. The CDR3 runs 14 residues. The CDR3 sequence: CASSEAQSFNEQFF. The DNA for the CDR3 is TGTGCCAGCAGTGAAGCGCAGTCGTTTAATGAGCAGTTCTTC.

J is TRBJ2-7 and V is TRBV5-4, with D possibly being TRBD2 (6 bases). Per germline, CDR1 SGHNT and CDR2 YYREEE (reference sequence). The CDR3 is made up of 15 amino acids. The V end lost 4 bases, the J end lost 3 bases, and 17 bases lay between the germline ends. DNA of the CDR3: TGTGCCAGCAGCACATCCTCCGGGACTTACTACGAGCAGTACTTC. Its translation: CASSTSSGTYYEQYF.

In its sample, this clone was seen once. CDR3 bases: TGTGCCAGCAGTGACGGGACAGGGTACACTGAAGCTTTCTTT. The encoded protein is CASSDGTGYTEAFF. V gene TRBV6-4 combines with J gene TRBJ1-1; TRBD1 aligns across 9 bases. Germline V gene data show CDR1 as MRHNA and CDR2 as SNTAGT. CDR3 length equals 14 residues. Unmatched junction bases numbered 1, after V lost 2 bases and J lost 3 bases.

The genes are TRBV5-1 and TRBJ2-1; 9 nucleotides match TRBD2. Germline V gene lookup returns CDR1 SGHRS and CDR2 YFSETQ. V dropped 4 bases and J dropped 2; count of bases not matched to a gene: 7. This CDR3 contains 16 residues. The CDR3 here is CASSLTGTSTYNEQFF. The CDR3 coding sequence is TGCGCCAGCAGCCTTACCGGGACTAGCACCTACAATGAGCAGTTCTTC.

The rearrangement joins TRBV6-1 to TRBJ2-1, with 7 bases identical to TRBD2. The CDR3 is 13 amino acids. V was pared by 8 bases and J by 5 bases, with 6 bases of the junction left unmatched. Germline CDR1 is MNHNS and CDR2 is SASEGT. This CDR3 reads CASRASGNNEQFF. Here the CDR3 DNA reads TGTGCCAGCCGGGCAAGCGGGAACAATGAGCAGTTCTTC.

J is TRBJ2-5 and V is TRBV4-1; 8 nucleotides align to TRBD1. V lost 0 bases, J lost 4 bases, and 4 bases stayed unmatched. Germline V gives CDR1 MGHRA, CDR2 YSYEKL. This CDR3 is built from 15 residues. CDR3 nucleotides: TGCGCCAGCAGCCAAGAAACCAGGGGGCGAGAGACCCAGTACTTC. This codes for CASSQETRGRETQYF.

This clone has a handful of counts. The chain joins TRBV5-6 to TRBJ1-5; TRBD1 matches 8 bases. Germline V gene data show CDR1 as SGHDT and CDR2 as YYEEEE. V was clipped by 3 bases and J by 9 bases; unmatched bases: 2. CDR3 length equals 12 residues. CDR3: CASSYRGTPQHF. CDR3 coding DNA: TGTGCCAGCAGCTACAGGGGGACGCCCCAGCATTTT.

This rearrangement joins TRBV9 to TRBJ1-2, with D uncertain. V was pared by 0 bases and J by 3 bases, with 9 bases between. The germline V gene encodes CDR1 SGDLS and CDR2 YYNGEE. The length of the CDR3 is 14 residues. CDR3 DNA: TGTGCCAGCAGCGTAGCCCCGAGAGACTATGGCTACACCTTC. This translates into CASSVAPRDYGYTF.

This clone was counted a single time. The CDR3 DNA reads TGTGCCAGTACAGGGAACACTGAAGCTTTCTTT. Translating it yields CASTGNTEAFF. The chain combines TRBV6-1 with TRBJ1-1, with D perhaps TRBD1 (5 bases). Germline-derived CDR1 and CDR2 are MNHNS and SASEGT. V lost 9 bases, J lost 1 base, and 6 bases lay in between. CDR3 size: 11 residues.

The sample holds one count of this clone. V is TRBV7-6 and J is TRBJ1-1; the match to TRBD1 covers 7 bases. Unmatched junction bases numbered 5, after V lost 2 bases and J lost 5 bases. From germline, CDR1 is SGHVS and CDR2 FNYEAQ. This CDR3 contains 14 residues. The CDR3 is CASSLTIQGTEAFF. DNA of the CDR3: TGTGCCAGCAGCTTAACTATACAGGGGACTGAAGCTTTCTTT.

This sequence joins TRBV28 and TRBJ1-1, with a possible D match to TRBD1 (5 bases). The CDR3 is made up of 15 amino acids. V lost 3 bases, J lost 4 bases, and 15 bases lay in between. The germline CDR1 and CDR2 sequences are MDHEN and SYDVKM. CDR3 sequence (DNA): TGTGCCAGCAGTTTTCGCGGGATCGGGGGCACTGAAGCTTTCTTT. It codes for CASSFRGIGGTEAFF.

This clone was counted only a few times. The genes are TRBV15 and TRBJ1-5; D not certain. The CDR3 has 14 amino acids. Germline V CDR1 and CDR2: LNHNV, YYDKDF (reference sequence). Trimming shortened V by 3 bases and J by 0 bases, and 6 bases separated the two germline ends. The chain's CDR3 is CATSSSYSNQPQHF. DNA of the CDR3: TGTGCCACCAGCAGCAGTTATAGCAATCAGCCCCAGCATTTT.